The TCR beta chain described here comes from a study of breast tumors, draining lymph nodes, adjacent tissues. Findings and caveats of the study: Tumors had less TCR diversity than lymph nodes, more than nontumor tissue.

By frequency in the sample, this clonotype is medium-sized (0.01 to 0.1%). Its antigen is still unknown. A single record per CDR3 protein comes from TCRdb applying MiXCR to the multiplex PCR reads. The sample contains 15,000 to 20,000 distinct CDR3 sequences, less than 75% of which appear only once. The CDR3 runs to 13 residues. The germline CDR1 and CDR2 sequences are DFQATT and SNEGSKA (reference sequence). V was pared by 4 bases and J by 6 bases, with 16 bases between. The V call is TRBV20-1, the J call TRBJ2-7; D is unresolved. The sequence derives from a female donor with breast cancer. Some clones in this sample may be carry-over from other donors' samples. Sequencing was done on a sample of tumor-adjacent breast tissue. This CDR3 is CSATPPDGTEQYV. The CDR3 nucleotides are TGCAGTGCTACTCCACCGGACGGAACCGAGCAGTACGTC.